The rows below give T cell receptor beta chains drawn from one sample of a study of cytomegalovirus exposure and HLA in healthy donors. Clones were read by immunoSEQ multiplex PCR, and TCRdb kept only the in-frame ones, dropping some. This sample has some 110,000 clones, with roughly 79% found just once. Material for sequencing was PBMCs. The receptors stem from a male donor in good health and CMV-seronegative. CDR3s include the opening cysteine and the closing phenylalanine or tryptophan. The D gene is left open where the match is weak. A row's size may be missing; if present it is once, few, many or a size class.

size,V,J,D,CDR3,DNA
.,TRBV15,TRBJ1-5,TRBD1,CATSRDSTYRGPSNQPQHF,TGTGCCACCAGCAGAGATTCGACATACAGGGGCCCCAGCAATCAGCCCCAGCATTTT
.,TRBV7-4,TRBJ1-1,.,CASSLVGVTEAFF,TGTGCCAGCAGCTTAGTGGGAGTCACTGAAGCTTTCTTT
.,TRBV4-2,TRBJ2-7,TRBD2,CASSQELAGVTGHEQYF,TGTGCCAGCAGCCAAGAACTAGCGGGAGTGACGGGCCACGAGCAGTACTTC
.,TRBV19,TRBJ2-1,TRBD2,CASRSTSGRLGEQFF,TGTGCCAGTAGGTCTACTAGCGGGAGGCTCGGTGAGCAGTTCTTC
.,TRBV30,TRBJ2-1,TRBD2,CAWSRGGVGFNEQFF,TGTGCCTGGAGCCGCGGGGGAGTCGGATTCAATGAGCAGTTCTTC
.,TRBV2,TRBJ2-7,.,CASSDGQGFYEQYF,TGTGCCAGCAGTGACGGGCAGGGTTTTTACGAGCAGTACTTC
.,TRBV5-5,TRBJ1-2,TRBD1,CASSLRGDRGGYGYTF,TGTGCCAGCAGCTTGAGAGGGGACAGGGGGGGCTATGGCTACACCTTC
once,TRBV4-2,TRBJ2-5,.,CASSQVASQSFEQYF,TGTGCCAGCAGCCAAGTCGCTAGTCAGTCCTTTGAGCAGTACTTC
.,TRBV27,TRBJ1-1,.,CAGGQNITSRRSTEAFF,TGTGCCGGAGGACAGAATATCACATCGCGGCGTAGCACTGAAGCTTTCTTT
.,TRBV6-5,TRBJ2-7,.,CASSYARGAMRQQYF,TGTGCCAGCAGTTACGCACGGGGGGCCATGCGCCAGCAGTACTTC
.,TRBV19,TRBJ2-7,TRBD2,CASGTPGGRTYEQYF,TGTGCCAGTGGAACCCCGGGGGGGCGAACCTACGAGCAGTACTTC
.,TRBV19,TRBJ2-7,.,CASSIGVGSEQYF,TGTGCCAGTAGTATAGGTGTTGGTAGCGAGCAGTACTTC
.,TRBV18,TRBJ2-2,.,CASSPLSNSLTGELFF,TGTGCCAGCTCACCACTTTCCAACAGCCTGACCGGGGAGCTGTTTTTT
.,TRBV10-2,TRBJ2-7,TRBD2,CASSGVAGEPYF,TGCGCCAGCAGTGGGGTAGCGGGAGAGCCGTACTTC
.,TRBV5-1,TRBJ2-7,TRBD2,CASSLPPGSGTYEQYF,TGCGCCAGCAGCCTCCCCCCAGGTAGCGGGACGTACGAGCAGTACTTC
.,TRBV5-8,TRBJ1-5,.,CASSGDTHRAGGPQHF,TGTGCCAGCAGCGGTGACACTCACCGAGCCGGGGGGCCCCAGCATTTT
.,TRBV7-6,TRBJ2-7,TRBD2,CASSLGSVAGGHEQYF,TGTGCCAGCAGCTTAGGATCGGTAGCGGGAGGCCACGAGCAGTACTTC
once,TRBV5-6,TRBJ2-5,TRBD2,CASSFGTSGRAQETQYF,TGTGCCAGCAGCTTTGGGACTAGCGGGAGGGCCCAGGAGACCCAGTACTTC
.,TRBV5-4,TRBJ2-2,TRBD2,CASSFAGGTTGELFF,TGTGCCAGCAGCTTTGCGGGAGGGACTACCGGGGAGCTGTTTTTT
few,TRBV18,TRBJ1-1,TRBD1,CASSPSTGDTEAFF,TGTGCCAGCTCACCATCGACAGGGGACACTGAAGCTTTCTTT
.,TRBV19,TRBJ2-2,TRBD2,CASSMAGTSPTGELFF,TGTGCCAGTAGTATGGCCGGGACTAGCCCCACCGGGGAGCTGTTTTTT
.,TRBV5-1,TRBJ2-5,TRBD2,CASSFTGTINQETQYF,TGCGCCAGCAGCTTCACCGGGACTATAAACCAAGAGACCCAGTACTTC
.,TRBV10-3,TRBJ1-1,TRBD1,CAISEGTGGDTEAFF,TGTGCCATCAGTGAGGGGACAGGGGGGGACACTGAAGCTTTCTTT
.,TRBV18,TRBJ2-2,TRBD1,CASSPLSGGTSNTGELFF,TGTGCCAGCTCACCGCTGTCAGGGGGCACGTCGAACACCGGGGAGCTGTTTTTT
.,TRBV29-1,TRBJ1-2,.,CSVEDPEQSNYGYTF,TGCAGCGTTGAAGATCCGGAACAGAGTAACTATGGCTACACCTTC
.,TRBV9,TRBJ2-2,.,CASSVGGPGAGELFF,TGTGCCAGCAGCGTAGGGGGTCCGGGGGCCGGGGAGCTGTTTTTT
.,TRBV30,TRBJ2-2,.,CAWKVRGKISTGELFF,TGTGCCTGGAAGGTTCGGGGGAAGATAAGCACCGGGGAGCTGTTTTTT
.,TRBV20-1,TRBJ2-3,.,CSPCGTDTQYF,TGCAGTCCCTGTGGCACAGATACGCAGTATTTT
.,TRBV7-3,TRBJ2-1,TRBD2,CASSSAGGISEQFF,TGTGCCAGCAGCTCAGCGGGAGGGATAAGTGAGCAGTTCTTC
.,TRBV29-1,TRBJ2-5,TRBD2,CSVGRAGGRASTQYF,TGCAGCGTTGGTCGTGCTGGCGGGAGGGCCTCGACCCAGTACTTC
.,TRBV9,TRBJ1-3,.,CASSGLREVGGNTIYF,TGTGCCAGCAGCGGCTTGAGGGAGGTGGGGGGAAACACCATATATTTT
.,TRBV19,TRBJ2-6,TRBD1,CASSYYQGAGGANVLTF,TGTGCCAGTAGTTATTATCAGGGGGCGGGTGGGGCCAACGTCCTGACTTTC
.,TRBV7-9,TRBJ1-2,.,CASSLTGAYGYTF,TGTGCCAGCAGCTTAACAGGAGCCTATGGCTACACCTTC
.,TRBV28,TRBJ1-1,.,CASSPPGSFTEAFF,TGTGCCAGCAGTCCCCCGGGGTCGTTCACTGAAGCTTTCTTT
.,TRBV15,TRBJ2-7,TRBD2,CATSKELAIAYEQYF,TGTGCCACCAGCAAAGAACTAGCGATTGCTTACGAGCAGTACTTC
.,TRBV5-1,TRBJ2-7,.,CASSPPSVKNEQYF,TGCGCCAGCAGCCCCCCAAGCGTAAAAAACGAGCAGTACTTC
.,TRBV5-6,TRBJ2-5,TRBD1,CASSLARGQEETQYF,TGTGCCAGCAGCTTGGCCAGGGGGCAGGAAGAGACCCAGTACTTC
.,TRBV7-9,TRBJ2-7,TRBD1,CSSSLGGQEFPYEQYF,TGTTCCAGCAGCTTAGGGGGACAGGAGTTCCCCTACGAGCAGTACTTC
.,TRBV30,TRBJ2-6,TRBD2,CAWSVHGREGLWGANVLTF,TGTGCCTGGAGTGTACATGGCAGGGAGGGTCTCTGGGGGGCCAACGTCCTGACTTTC
.,TRBV15,TRBJ2-7,.,CATSREGGEQYF,TGTGCCACCAGCAGAGAGGGGGGCGAGCAGTACTTC
.,TRBV6-5,TRBJ1-2,TRBD1,CASSYLVEGAGYTF,TGTGCCAGCAGTTATCTCGTCGAGGGGGCAGGCTACACCTTC
.,TRBV7-9,TRBJ2-1,TRBD2,CASSLSGSQFNEQFF,TGTGCCAGCAGCTTAAGCGGGAGTCAATTTAATGAGCAGTTCTTC
.,TRBV9,TRBJ2-3,TRBD1,CASSAYQGARPDTQYF,TGTGCCAGCAGCGCCTACCAGGGGGCGCGCCCAGATACGCAGTATTTT
.,TRBV6-5,TRBJ1-2,TRBD1,CASSTRGQGSGYTF,TGTGCCAGCAGTACGAGGGGACAGGGGTCTGGCTACACCTTC
once,TRBV30,TRBJ1-4,.,CAWSQTPGMREDF,TGTGCCTGGAGTCAAACCCCCGGGATGCGGGAAGATTTT
.,TRBV6-5,TRBJ1-1,TRBD1,CASSYGTGGTEAFF,TGTGCCAGCAGTTATGGGACAGGGGGCACTGAAGCTTTCTTT
.,TRBV18,TRBJ2-7,.,CASSPPGRYEQYF,TGTGCCAGCTCACCACCGGGGCGGTACGAGCAGTACTTC
few,TRBV5-6,TRBJ1-5,.,CASSSGGVSNQPQHF,TGTGCCAGCAGCTCGGGGGGGGTTAGCAATCAGCCCCAGCATTTT
.,TRBV5-1,TRBJ2-1,.,CASSFGGGSSYNEQFF,TGCGCCAGCAGCTTTGGGGGCGGCAGCTCCTACAATGAGCAGTTCTTC
.,TRBV11-1,TRBJ2-3,.,CASSFTTHIDDTQYF,TGTGCCAGCAGCTTTACGACTCATATAGATGATACGCAGTATTTT
many,TRBV19,TRBJ2-5,TRBD2,CASAGGLAGGSQETQYF,TGTGCCAGTGCTGGGGGACTAGCGGGAGGATCCCAAGAGACCCAGTACTTC